The entry below gives a single T cell receptor beta chain sequence along with its context. A much bigger clone sits one base away, suggesting this may be a read error. TCR beta CDR3 region amplification was performed from RNA transcripts. The TCR CDR3 first-round RT-PCR relied on the HTBI primer set. TCRdb reanalysed the multiplex PCR reads using MiXCR and keeps one entry per CDR3 protein. The repertoire holds under 450,000 distinct CDR3 sequences, with approximately 14% as singletons. This sample is drawn from a study of T cells in Graves' hyperthyroidism and ophthalmopathy. The CDR3 spans 14 residues. The ends were cut back, 1 base at V and 7 bases at J, with 14 bases in the middle. Per the germline V gene, CDR1 is SGHTA and CDR2 is FQGTGA. Hyperthyroidism, newly diagnosed and lasting under 2 months, affected patients aged 18 to 65. Any patient presenting with uncontrolled infection, other autoimmune disease, pregnancy or lactation was left out. The diagnostic basis comprised clinical symptoms, serum thyroxine and TRAb, thyroid ultrasound and orbital computed tomography.

Sequencing was carried out using blood. This receptor was taken from a woman aged 18-29 years with Graves' hyperthyroidism. V and J are TRBV7-3 and TRBJ2-7; the D gene is possibly TRBD2 (6 bases). The CDR3 loop is CASSLMGLRGEQYF. CDR3 coding DNA: TGTGCCAGCAGCTTAATGGGACTCCGGGGTGAGCAGTACTTC.